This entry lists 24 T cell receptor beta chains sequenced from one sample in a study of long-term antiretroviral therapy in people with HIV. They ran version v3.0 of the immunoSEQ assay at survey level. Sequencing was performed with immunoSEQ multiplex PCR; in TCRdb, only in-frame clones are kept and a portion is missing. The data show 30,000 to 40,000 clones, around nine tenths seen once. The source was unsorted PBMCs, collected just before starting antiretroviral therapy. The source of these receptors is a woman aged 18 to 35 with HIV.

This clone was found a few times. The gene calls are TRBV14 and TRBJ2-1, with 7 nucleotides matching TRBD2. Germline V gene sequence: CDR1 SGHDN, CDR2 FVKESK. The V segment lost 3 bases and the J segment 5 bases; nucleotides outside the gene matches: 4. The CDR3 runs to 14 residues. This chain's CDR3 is CASSHGLGDNEQFF. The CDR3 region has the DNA TGTGCCAGCAGCCACGGACTAGGCGACAATGAGCAGTTCTTC.

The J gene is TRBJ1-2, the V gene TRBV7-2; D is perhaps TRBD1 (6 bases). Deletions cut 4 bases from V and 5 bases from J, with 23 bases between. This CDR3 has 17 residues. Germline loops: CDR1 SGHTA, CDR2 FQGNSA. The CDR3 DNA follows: TGTGCCAGCAGCTCCGGATATAGACCAGGGGACCCTTATGGCTACACCTTC. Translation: CASSSGYRPGDPYGYTF.

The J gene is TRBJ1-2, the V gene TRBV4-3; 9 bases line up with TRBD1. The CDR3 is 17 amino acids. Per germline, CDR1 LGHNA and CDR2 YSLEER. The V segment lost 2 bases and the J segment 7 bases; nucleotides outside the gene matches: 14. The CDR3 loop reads CASSQTPGQGRSGGYTF. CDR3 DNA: TGCGCCAGCAGCCAAACACCCGGACAGGGGAGGTCTGGTGGCTACACCTTC.

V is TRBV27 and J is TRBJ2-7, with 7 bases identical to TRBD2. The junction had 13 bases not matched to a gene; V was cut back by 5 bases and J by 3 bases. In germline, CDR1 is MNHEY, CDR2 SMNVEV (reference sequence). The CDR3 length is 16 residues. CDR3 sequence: CASSLRMGAGRYEQYF. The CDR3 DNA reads TGTGCCAGCAGTCTCAGAATGGGAGCGGGGCGCTACGAGCAGTACTTC.

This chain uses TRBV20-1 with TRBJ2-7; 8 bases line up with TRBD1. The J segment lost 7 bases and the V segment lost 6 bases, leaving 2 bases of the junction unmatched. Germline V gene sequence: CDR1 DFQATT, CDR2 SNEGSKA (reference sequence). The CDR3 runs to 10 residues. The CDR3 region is CSAQGEEQYF. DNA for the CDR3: TGCAGTGCACAGGGGGAGGAGCAGTACTTC.

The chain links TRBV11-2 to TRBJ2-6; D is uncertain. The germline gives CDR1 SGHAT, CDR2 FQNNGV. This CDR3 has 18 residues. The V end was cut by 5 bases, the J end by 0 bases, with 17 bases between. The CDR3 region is CASSNLREALSGANVLTF. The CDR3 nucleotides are TGTGCCAGCAGCAATTTACGAGAGGCCCTCTCTGGGGCCAACGTCCTGACTTTC. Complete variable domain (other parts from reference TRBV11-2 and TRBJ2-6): EAGVAQSPRYKIIEKRQSVAFWCNPISGHATLYWYQQILGQGPKLLIQFQNNGVVDDSQLPKDRFSAERLKGVDSTLKIQPAKLEDSAVYLCASSNLREALSGANVLTFGAGSRLTVL.

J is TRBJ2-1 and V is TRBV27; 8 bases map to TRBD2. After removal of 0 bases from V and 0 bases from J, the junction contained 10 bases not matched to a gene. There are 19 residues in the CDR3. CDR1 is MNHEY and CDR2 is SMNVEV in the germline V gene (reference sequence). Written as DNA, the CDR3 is TGTGCCAGCAGTTTATCGAAGGTAGCGGGACCTAGCTCCTACAATGAGCAGTTCTTC. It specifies CASSLSKVAGPSSYNEQFF.

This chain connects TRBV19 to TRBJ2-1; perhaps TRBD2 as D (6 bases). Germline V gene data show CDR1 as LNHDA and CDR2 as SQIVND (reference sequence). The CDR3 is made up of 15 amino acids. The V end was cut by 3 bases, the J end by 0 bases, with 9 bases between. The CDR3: CASSMGGLSYNEQFF. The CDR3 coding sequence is TGTGCCAGTAGTATGGGGGGACTCTCCTACAATGAGCAGTTCTTC.

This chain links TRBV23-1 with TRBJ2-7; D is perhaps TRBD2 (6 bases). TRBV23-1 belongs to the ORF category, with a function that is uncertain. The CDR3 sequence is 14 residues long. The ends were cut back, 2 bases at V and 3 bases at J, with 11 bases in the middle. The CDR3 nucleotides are TGCGCCAGCAGTCAAGGGGAGGACATCTACGAGCAGTACTTC. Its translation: CASSQGEDIYEQYF.

The CDR3 here is CASSRVAGYGTGTYEQYF. CDR3 nucleotide sequence: TGTGCCAGCAGTAGGGTCGCTGGGTACGGGACAGGTACCTACGAGCAGTACTTC. This chain joins TRBV27 and TRBJ2-5; 8 nucleotides line up with TRBD1. TRBJ2-7 matches the DNA end more closely, so the J call is doubtful. Germline CDR1 MNHEY, CDR2 SMNVEV (reference sequence). The CDR3 is made up of 18 amino acids.

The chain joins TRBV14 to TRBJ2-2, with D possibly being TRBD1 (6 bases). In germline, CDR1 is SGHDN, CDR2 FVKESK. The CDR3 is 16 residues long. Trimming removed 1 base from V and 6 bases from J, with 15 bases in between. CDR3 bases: TGTGCCAGCAGCCAAGGCCGAACAGGGTTTCCCGGGGAGCTGTTTTTT. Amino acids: CASSQGRTGFPGELFF.

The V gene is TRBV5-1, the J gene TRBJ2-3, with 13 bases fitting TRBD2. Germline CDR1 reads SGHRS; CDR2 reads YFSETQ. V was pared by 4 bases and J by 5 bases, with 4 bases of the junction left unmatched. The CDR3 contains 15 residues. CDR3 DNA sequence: TGCGCCAGCAGCGGACTAGCGGGAGAAGGAGATACGCAGTATTTT. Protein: CASSGLAGEGDTQYF.

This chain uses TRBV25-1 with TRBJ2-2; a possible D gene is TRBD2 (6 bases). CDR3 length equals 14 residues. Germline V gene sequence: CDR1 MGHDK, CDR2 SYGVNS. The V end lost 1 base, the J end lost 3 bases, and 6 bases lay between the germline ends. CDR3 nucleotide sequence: TGTGCCAGCAGTGAATCTAGCGACACCGGGGAGCTGTTTTTT. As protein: CASSESSDTGELFF.

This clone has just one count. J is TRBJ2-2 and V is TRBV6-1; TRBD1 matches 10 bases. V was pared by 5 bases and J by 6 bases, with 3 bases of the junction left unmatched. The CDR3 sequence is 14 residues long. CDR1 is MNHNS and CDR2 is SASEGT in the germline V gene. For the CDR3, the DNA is TGTGCCAGCAGTCTAGGGACAGGGGCCGGGGAGCTGTTTTTT. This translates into CASSLGTGAGELFF.

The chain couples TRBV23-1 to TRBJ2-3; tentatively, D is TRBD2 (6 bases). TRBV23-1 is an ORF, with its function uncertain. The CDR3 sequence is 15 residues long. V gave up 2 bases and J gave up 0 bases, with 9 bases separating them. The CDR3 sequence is CASSQGTYSTDTQYF. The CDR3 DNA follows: TGCGCCAGCAGTCAAGGGACTTATAGCACAGATACGCAGTATTTT.

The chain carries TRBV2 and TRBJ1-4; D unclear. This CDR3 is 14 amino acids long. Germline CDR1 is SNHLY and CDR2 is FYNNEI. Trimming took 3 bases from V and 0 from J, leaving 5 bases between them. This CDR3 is CASSDSATNEKLFF. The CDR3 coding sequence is TGTGCCAGCAGTGACAGTGCAACTAATGAAAAACTGTTTTTT.

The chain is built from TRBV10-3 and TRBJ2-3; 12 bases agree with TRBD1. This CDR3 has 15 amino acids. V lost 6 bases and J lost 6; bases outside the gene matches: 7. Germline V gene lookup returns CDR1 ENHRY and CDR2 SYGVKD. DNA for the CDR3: TGTGCCATCAGCCTGGGACAGGGGGCAGGGGATACGCAGTATTTT. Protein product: CAISLGQGAGDTQYF.

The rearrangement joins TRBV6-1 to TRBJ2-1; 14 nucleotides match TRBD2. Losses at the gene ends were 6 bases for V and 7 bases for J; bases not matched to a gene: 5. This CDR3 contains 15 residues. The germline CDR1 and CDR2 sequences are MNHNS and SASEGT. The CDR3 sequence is CASRAGTSGRNEQFF. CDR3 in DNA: TGTGCCAGCAGGGCCGGGACTAGCGGGAGAAATGAGCAGTTCTTC.

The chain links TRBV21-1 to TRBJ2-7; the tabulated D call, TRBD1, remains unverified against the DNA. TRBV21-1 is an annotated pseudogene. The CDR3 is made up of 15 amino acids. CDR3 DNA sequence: TGTGCCAGCAGCAATAGACAGGGTCTAAAGTACGAGCAGTACTTC. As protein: CASSNRQGLKYEQYF.

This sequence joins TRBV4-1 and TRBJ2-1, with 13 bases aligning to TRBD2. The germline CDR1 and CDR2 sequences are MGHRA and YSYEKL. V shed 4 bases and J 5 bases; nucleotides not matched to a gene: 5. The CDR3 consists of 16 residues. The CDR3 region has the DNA TGCGCCAGCAGCCTAGCCGGGACTAGCGGGAACAATGAGCAGTTCTTC. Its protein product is CASSLAGTSGNNEQFF.

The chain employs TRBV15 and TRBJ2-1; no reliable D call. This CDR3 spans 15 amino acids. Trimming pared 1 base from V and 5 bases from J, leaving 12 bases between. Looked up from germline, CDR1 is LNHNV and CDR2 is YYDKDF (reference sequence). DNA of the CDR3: TGTGCCACCAGCAGAGTCGGGCTTGGGGACAATGAGCAGTTCTTC. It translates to CATSRVGLGDNEQFF.

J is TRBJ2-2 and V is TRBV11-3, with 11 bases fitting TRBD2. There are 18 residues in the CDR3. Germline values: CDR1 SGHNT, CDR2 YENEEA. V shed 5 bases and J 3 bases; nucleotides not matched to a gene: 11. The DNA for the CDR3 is TGTGCCAGCAGCCCGACCATGACTAGCGGGATCGACACCGGGGAGCTGTTTTTT. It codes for CASSPTMTSGIDTGELFF. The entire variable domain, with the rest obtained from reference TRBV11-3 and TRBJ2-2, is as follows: EAGVVQSPRYKIIEKKQPVAFWCNPISGHNTLYWYLQNLGQGPELLIRYENEEAVDDSQLPKDRFSAERLKGVDSTLKIQPAELGDSAVYLCASSPTMTSGIDTGELFFGEGSRLTVL.

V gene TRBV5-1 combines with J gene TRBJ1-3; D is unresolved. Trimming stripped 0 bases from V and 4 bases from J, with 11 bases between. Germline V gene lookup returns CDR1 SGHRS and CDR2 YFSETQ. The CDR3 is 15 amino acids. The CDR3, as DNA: TGCGCCAGCAGCTTGGGTCGGGGTTTAGGAAACACCATATATTTT. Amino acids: CASSLGRGLGNTIYF.

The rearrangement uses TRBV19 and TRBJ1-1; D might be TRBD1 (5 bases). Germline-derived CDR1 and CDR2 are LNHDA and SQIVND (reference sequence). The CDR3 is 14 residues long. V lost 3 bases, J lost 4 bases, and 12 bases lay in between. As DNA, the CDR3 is TGTGCCAGTAGTATCCTCGGGGGGGGCACTGAAGCTTTCTTT. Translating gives CASSILGGGTEAFF.